This T cell receptor (beta chain) is from a study of T cells expressing NK-cell markers. General observations from the study: The HCMV specificity of the expanded NKG2C+ T cell clones stayed unresolved.

Per the germline V gene, CDR1 is SGHTA and CDR2 is FQGNSA. The CDR3 covers 15 residues. In the case of this clonotype: Its antigen is not known.

TCRdb re-called the 5' RACE reads, yielding one record per CDR3 amino acid sequence without DNA. The sample includes 500,000 to 600,000 distinct CDR3 sequences. V is TRBV7-2 and J is TRBJ2-7; TCRdb's D call of TRBD2 is untestable without DNA. Sequencing input: blood T cells: a sorted CD56 or NKG2C T cell subset, CD4+ or CD8+ T cells, or bulk PBMC T cells (not recorded which). The source of this sequence is a man aged 18 to 30 in good health. The CDR3 reads CASRSMASGKYEQYF.